What follows is one T cell receptor beta chain and its context. Antigen unknown. TCR beta VDJ combinations and CDR3 sequences were profiled from genomic DNA. MiXCR, run by TCRdb on the reads, gives a single entry per CDR3 protein. The table records around 200,000 distinct CDR3 sequences, approximately 51% of them present only once. This specimen belongs to a study of CD8+CD57+ T cells in acquired aplastic anemia. Study results and limitations: Patient and control CD8+ Simpson's diversity was not significantly different.

Individuals selected for sequencing had exhibited CD8+CD57+ cell expansion on flow cytometry. CDR1 is DFQATT, CDR2 SNEGSKA, per germline (reference sequence). Trimming cost V 1 base and J 4 bases, with 5 bases left between them. This CDR3 spans 12 amino acids. This chain joins TRBV20-1 and TRBJ1-5; D is undetermined. Sample: sorted CD4+, CD8+, or CD8+CD57+ T cells (not recorded which) from PBMCs. The TCR was taken from a human donor with aplastic anemia. CDR3 DNA sequence: TGCAGTGCTAGAGTAACTAATCAGCCCCAGCATTTT. Its protein is CSARVTNQPQHF.